The rows below give T cell receptor beta chains drawn from one sample of a study of OX40 agonist ivuxolimab in advanced cancers. Data came from immunoSEQ multiplex PCR; TCRdb stores just in-frame clones and leaves some out. The sample shows roughly 66,000 clones, approximately 80% of them seen only once. Here the sequenced sample was CD4+ or CD8+ T cells sorted from blood, taken in a trial of the OX40 agonist ivuxolimab. The receptors stem from an adult with an advanced solid tumor such as melanoma, head and neck, liver or kidney cancer. Each CDR3 is given with its conserved first and last residue. Fields, in order: D gene, J gene, V gene, clone size, CDR3 DNA, CDR3 protein. A D gene is named only where the DNA matches it firmly. The listing skips clone size in some rows; elsewhere it reads once, few, many or a size class.

d_call: .; j_call: TRBJ2-3; v_call: TRBV4-2; clone_size: .; cdr3_nt: TGTGCCAGCAGCCAAGATGTTCTTAATACGCAGTATTTT; cdr3_aa: CASSQDVLNTQYF
d_call: TRBD2; j_call: TRBJ2-3; v_call: TRBV4-3; clone_size: .; cdr3_nt: TGCGCCAGCAGCCAAGGGCGGCTAGCGGGCCCCACAGATACGCAGTATTTT; cdr3_aa: CASSQGRLAGPTDTQYF
d_call: TRBD2; j_call: TRBJ2-3; v_call: TRBV10-2; clone_size: .; cdr3_nt: TGCGCCAGCAGAACTAGCGGGGGAGGGGCAGATACGCAGTATTTT; cdr3_aa: CASRTSGGGADTQYF
d_call: .; j_call: TRBJ1-1; v_call: TRBV5-5; clone_size: .; cdr3_nt: TGTGCCAGCAGCTTTTCGGGGGCGAACACTGAAGCTTTCTTT; cdr3_aa: CASSFSGANTEAFF
d_call: .; j_call: TRBJ1-2; v_call: TRBV30; clone_size: .; cdr3_nt: TGTGCCTGGAGTCGACCGGAGGGTTCATATGGCTACACCTTC; cdr3_aa: CAWSRPEGSYGYTF
d_call: TRBD1; j_call: TRBJ1-6; v_call: TRBV19; clone_size: once; cdr3_nt: TGTGCCAGTAGTATCCCGGGACAGGCCCCTAATTCACCCCTCCACTTT; cdr3_aa: CASSIPGQAPNSPLHF
d_call: TRBD1; j_call: TRBJ1-1; v_call: TRBV6-5; clone_size: .; cdr3_nt: TGTGCCACCAGACAGGGGACAAACACTGAAGCTTTCTTT; cdr3_aa: CATRQGTNTEAFF
d_call: TRBD1; j_call: TRBJ2-1; v_call: TRBV7-6; clone_size: .; cdr3_nt: TGTGCCAGCAGCTTCCGGACAGGGGGCTCAGGGAATGAGCAGTTCTTC; cdr3_aa: CASSFRTGGSGNEQFF
d_call: .; j_call: TRBJ2-3; v_call: TRBV9; clone_size: .; cdr3_nt: TGTGCCAGCAGCGTAGGACTAGGAGGGCGCGATACGCAGTATTTT; cdr3_aa: CASSVGLGGRDTQYF
d_call: TRBD2; j_call: TRBJ2-5; v_call: TRBV2; clone_size: .; cdr3_nt: TGTGCTCAGCAAGGTAGCGGGGGAGAGACCCAGTACTTC; cdr3_aa: CAQQGSGGETQYF
d_call: TRBD2; j_call: TRBJ2-2; v_call: TRBV4-1; clone_size: .; cdr3_nt: TGCGCCAGCAGCCGAAATAGCGGGGGGGCTGGCACCGGGGAGCTGTTTTTT; cdr3_aa: CASSRNSGGAGTGELFF
d_call: .; j_call: TRBJ2-6; v_call: TRBV19; clone_size: .; cdr3_nt: TGTGCCAGTAGTATAGGGCCTGGGGCCAACGTCCTGACTTTC; cdr3_aa: CASSIGPGANVLTF
d_call: .; j_call: TRBJ2-3; v_call: TRBV21-1; clone_size: .; cdr3_nt: TGTGCCAGCAGCAAAGCCGACTCACCCGGCGGGTCGCAGTATTTT; cdr3_aa: CASSKADSPGGSQYF
d_call: .; j_call: TRBJ1-2; v_call: TRBV7-9; clone_size: .; cdr3_nt: TGTGCCAGCAGCTTAGTTGAGGATGGCTACACCTTC; cdr3_aa: CASSLVEDGYTF
d_call: .; j_call: TRBJ2-1; v_call: TRBV19; clone_size: .; cdr3_nt: TGTGCCAGTAGTACTTACTCCCGGAGCTCCTACAATGAGCAGTTCTTC; cdr3_aa: CASSTYSRSSYNEQFF
d_call: .; j_call: TRBJ1-1; v_call: TRBV6-1; clone_size: .; cdr3_nt: TGTGCCAGCAGTGTAACGGGGTTTGGCACTGAAGCTTTCTTT; cdr3_aa: CASSVTGFGTEAFF
d_call: .; j_call: TRBJ1-4; v_call: TRBV28; clone_size: .; cdr3_nt: TGTGCCAGCAGTTCGGACGGGAATGAAAAACTGTTTTTT; cdr3_aa: CASSSDGNEKLFF
d_call: .; j_call: TRBJ2-6; v_call: TRBV7-3; clone_size: .; cdr3_nt: TGTGCCAGCAGCCCCCGGGCCGATCGGTTTCCCGGGGCCAACGTCCTGACTTTC; cdr3_aa: CASSPRADRFPGANVLTF
d_call: .; j_call: TRBJ1-2; v_call: TRBV2; clone_size: medium-sized; cdr3_nt: TGTGCCAGCAGTATCCGGGACCTAAACTATGGCTACACCTTC; cdr3_aa: CASSIRDLNYGYTF
d_call: .; j_call: TRBJ1-2; v_call: TRBV6-4; clone_size: .; cdr3_nt: TGTGCCAGCAGTGACCCGACCCGACAGAAACTATATGGCTACACCTTC; cdr3_aa: CASSDPTRQKLYGYTF
d_call: .; j_call: TRBJ1-1; v_call: TRBV2; clone_size: .; cdr3_nt: TGTGCCAGCAGTCTACAGGGTTGGACTGAAGCTTTCTTT; cdr3_aa: CASSLQGWTEAFF
d_call: TRBD2; j_call: TRBJ2-1; v_call: TRBV11-2; clone_size: .; cdr3_nt: TGTGCCTGCCGTAGGAGCGGGGGGGACAATGAGCAGTTCTTC; cdr3_aa: CACRRSGGDNEQFF
d_call: .; j_call: TRBJ2-1; v_call: TRBV21-1; clone_size: .; cdr3_nt: TGTGCCAGCAGCAAAACCCCAAAAGGGATAGGGCAGTTCTTC; cdr3_aa: CASSKTPKGIGQFF
d_call: .; j_call: TRBJ1-2; v_call: TRBV6-6; clone_size: .; cdr3_nt: TGTGCCAGCAAGGGACCGACAGTACCTTTCAGCTATGGCTACACCTTC; cdr3_aa: CASKGPTVPFSYGYTF
d_call: .; j_call: TRBJ1-5; v_call: TRBV5-4; clone_size: .; cdr3_nt: TGTGCCAGCAGCTTGGGAGGGCCCAATAGCAATCAGCCCCAGCATTTT; cdr3_aa: CASSLGGPNSNQPQHF
d_call: .; j_call: TRBJ1-5; v_call: TRBV14; clone_size: .; cdr3_nt: TGTGCCAGCAGCCAACAGGTGAATCAGCCCCAGCATTTT; cdr3_aa: CASSQQVNQPQHF
d_call: .; j_call: TRBJ1-3; v_call: TRBV5-4; clone_size: .; cdr3_nt: TGTGCCAGCAGCTTGAACCAGGGTGTAAACACCATATATTTT; cdr3_aa: CASSLNQGVNTIYF
d_call: TRBD1; j_call: TRBJ1-2; v_call: TRBV19; clone_size: once; cdr3_nt: TGTGCCAGTAGCACAGGGGGCCTCGGTCATGGCTACACCTTC; cdr3_aa: CASSTGGLGHGYTF
d_call: TRBD2; j_call: TRBJ2-7; v_call: TRBV19; clone_size: .; cdr3_nt: TGTGCCAGTAGTAAAAGCGGATCGACTAGCGGAGTGGTGTACGAGCAGTACTTC; cdr3_aa: CASSKSGSTSGVVYEQYF
d_call: .; j_call: TRBJ2-4; v_call: TRBV2; clone_size: .; cdr3_nt: TGTGCCAGCAGTGAAGTAAGGCTATACATTCAGTACTTC; cdr3_aa: CASSEVRLYIQYF
d_call: .; j_call: TRBJ1-3; v_call: TRBV2; clone_size: once; cdr3_nt: TGTGCCAGCAACGGAGGGGATGGTGGAAACACCATATATTTT; cdr3_aa: CASNGGDGGNTIYF
d_call: .; j_call: TRBJ2-1; v_call: TRBV20-1; clone_size: .; cdr3_nt: TGCAGTGCTAGTAACCACGATGAGCAGTTCTTC; cdr3_aa: CSASNHDEQFF
d_call: .; j_call: TRBJ1-2; v_call: TRBV2; clone_size: .; cdr3_nt: TGTGCCAGCAGTCCGAGGATGGACGGGAACTATGGCTACACCTTC; cdr3_aa: CASSPRMDGNYGYTF
d_call: TRBD1; j_call: TRBJ2-1; v_call: TRBV15; clone_size: .; cdr3_nt: TGTGCCACCAGCGGACCCCGACAGGGGGGGATGGATGAGCAGTTCTTC; cdr3_aa: CATSGPRQGGMDEQFF
d_call: .; j_call: TRBJ1-2; v_call: TRBV10-3; clone_size: .; cdr3_nt: TGTGCCGTCAATCAGAGCCCGGACGGAGGCTACACCTTC; cdr3_aa: CAVNQSPDGGYTF
d_call: TRBD2; j_call: TRBJ2-1; v_call: TRBV2; clone_size: few; cdr3_nt: TGTGCCAGCATAGAGAGGAGCGGGAGACGGAATGAGCAGTTCTTC; cdr3_aa: CASIERSGRRNEQFF
d_call: .; j_call: TRBJ2-7; v_call: TRBV18; clone_size: .; cdr3_nt: TGTGCCAGCTCACCATTCCCGGGTAGCGAGCAGTACTTC; cdr3_aa: CASSPFPGSEQYF
d_call: .; j_call: TRBJ2-2; v_call: TRBV21-1; clone_size: .; cdr3_nt: TGTGCCAGCAGCAAAGTCGGGGGGGCCGGGGAGCTGTTTTTT; cdr3_aa: CASSKVGGAGELFF
d_call: TRBD1; j_call: TRBJ1-1; v_call: TRBV29-1; clone_size: .; cdr3_nt: TGCAGCGTTTTGACAGGGGGCACTGAAGCTTTCTTT; cdr3_aa: CSVLTGGTEAFF
d_call: TRBD1; j_call: TRBJ1-1; v_call: TRBV7-2; clone_size: .; cdr3_nt: TGTGCCAGCAGCCTAATAGGGGACAGGGGGGATGATGAAGCTTTCTTT; cdr3_aa: CASSLIGDRGDDEAFF
d_call: TRBD2; j_call: TRBJ2-5; v_call: TRBV19; clone_size: once; cdr3_nt: TGTGCCAGTAGTAGGCGGGTAGCGGGGGGGATGGAGACCCAGTACTTC; cdr3_aa: CASSRRVAGGMETQYF
d_call: TRBD1; j_call: TRBJ1-1; v_call: TRBV7-3; clone_size: .; cdr3_nt: TGTGCCAGCAGCGGGACAGGGGGCAGTGAAGCTTTCTTT; cdr3_aa: CASSGTGGSEAFF
d_call: .; j_call: TRBJ2-2; v_call: TRBV30; clone_size: .; cdr3_nt: TGTGCCTGGAGTGTCGGGACAGCGGGGGCCGGGGAGCTGTTTTTT; cdr3_aa: CAWSVGTAGAGELFF
d_call: TRBD1; j_call: TRBJ2-5; v_call: TRBV5-1; clone_size: .; cdr3_nt: TGCGCCAGCAGCTTGGGACCGGGACAGGGGGCGCAGGGCTTGGAGACCCAGTACTTC; cdr3_aa: CASSLGPGQGAQGLETQYF
d_call: .; j_call: TRBJ1-1; v_call: TRBV2; clone_size: once; cdr3_nt: TGTGCCAGCGGAGGGACAAAACGGGCGGAGACTGAAGCTTTCTTT; cdr3_aa: CASGGTKRAETEAFF
d_call: .; j_call: TRBJ2-7; v_call: TRBV10-3; clone_size: .; cdr3_nt: TGTGCCACCCTCGGACCCCCAAACTACGAGCAGTACTTC; cdr3_aa: CATLGPPNYEQYF
d_call: .; j_call: TRBJ2-3; v_call: TRBV2; clone_size: .; cdr3_nt: TGTGCCAGCAGCTTGGACTATCTACGCCCAGATACGCAGTATTTT; cdr3_aa: CASSLDYLRPDTQYF
d_call: TRBD1; j_call: TRBJ2-5; v_call: TRBV2; clone_size: few; cdr3_nt: TGTGCCAGCATGGGGTCAGGGGGTCAGACCCAGTACTTC; cdr3_aa: CASMGSGGQTQYF
d_call: .; j_call: TRBJ2-3; v_call: TRBV6-5; clone_size: .; cdr3_nt: TGTGCCAGCAGTTATTACCCGGGCATAGATACGCAGTATTTT; cdr3_aa: CASSYYPGIDTQYF
d_call: TRBD1; j_call: TRBJ2-2; v_call: TRBV4-1; clone_size: .; cdr3_nt: TGCGCCAGCAGCCGAAAAGGCGGGGGACAGGGGTGGGCCGGGGAGCTGTTTTTT; cdr3_aa: CASSRKGGGQGWAGELFF
d_call: .; j_call: TRBJ2-5; v_call: TRBV5-4; clone_size: .; cdr3_nt: TGTGCCAGCAGCTTGGGGGGTACCCAAGAGACCCAGTACTTC; cdr3_aa: CASSLGGTQETQYF
d_call: .; j_call: TRBJ2-7; v_call: TRBV5-1; clone_size: medium-sized; cdr3_nt: TGCGCCAGCAGAGAGGACTCCATCTACGAGCAGTACTTC; cdr3_aa: CASREDSIYEQYF
d_call: .; j_call: TRBJ1-2; v_call: TRBV27; clone_size: .; cdr3_nt: TGTGCCAGCAGTTTATCCGAGTCGTATGGCTACACCTTC; cdr3_aa: CASSLSESYGYTF
d_call: TRBD1; j_call: TRBJ2-2; v_call: TRBV5-4; clone_size: few; cdr3_nt: TGTGCCAGCAGCTTGGGACAGGGGTATGAGGAGCTGTTTTTT; cdr3_aa: CASSLGQGYEELFF
d_call: .; j_call: TRBJ1-2; v_call: TRBV18; clone_size: .; cdr3_nt: TGTGCCAGCAAGAGAGACCGAGTCACTAACTATGGCTACACCTTC; cdr3_aa: CASKRDRVTNYGYTF